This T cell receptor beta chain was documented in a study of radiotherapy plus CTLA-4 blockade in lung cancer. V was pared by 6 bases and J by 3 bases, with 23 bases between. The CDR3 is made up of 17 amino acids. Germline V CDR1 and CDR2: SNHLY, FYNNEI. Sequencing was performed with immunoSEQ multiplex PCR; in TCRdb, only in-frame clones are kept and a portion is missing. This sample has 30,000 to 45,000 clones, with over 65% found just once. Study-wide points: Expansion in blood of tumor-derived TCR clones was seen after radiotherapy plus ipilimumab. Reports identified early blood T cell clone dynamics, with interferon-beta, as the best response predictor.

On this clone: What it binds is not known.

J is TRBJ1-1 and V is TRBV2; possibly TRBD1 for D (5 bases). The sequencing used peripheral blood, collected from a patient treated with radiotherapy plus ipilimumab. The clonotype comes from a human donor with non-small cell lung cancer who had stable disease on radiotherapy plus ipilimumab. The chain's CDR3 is CASRPSEGAGRDTEAFF. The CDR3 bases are TGTGCCAGCAGGCCCTCCGAAGGGGCAGGGAGAGACACTGAAGCTTTCTTT.